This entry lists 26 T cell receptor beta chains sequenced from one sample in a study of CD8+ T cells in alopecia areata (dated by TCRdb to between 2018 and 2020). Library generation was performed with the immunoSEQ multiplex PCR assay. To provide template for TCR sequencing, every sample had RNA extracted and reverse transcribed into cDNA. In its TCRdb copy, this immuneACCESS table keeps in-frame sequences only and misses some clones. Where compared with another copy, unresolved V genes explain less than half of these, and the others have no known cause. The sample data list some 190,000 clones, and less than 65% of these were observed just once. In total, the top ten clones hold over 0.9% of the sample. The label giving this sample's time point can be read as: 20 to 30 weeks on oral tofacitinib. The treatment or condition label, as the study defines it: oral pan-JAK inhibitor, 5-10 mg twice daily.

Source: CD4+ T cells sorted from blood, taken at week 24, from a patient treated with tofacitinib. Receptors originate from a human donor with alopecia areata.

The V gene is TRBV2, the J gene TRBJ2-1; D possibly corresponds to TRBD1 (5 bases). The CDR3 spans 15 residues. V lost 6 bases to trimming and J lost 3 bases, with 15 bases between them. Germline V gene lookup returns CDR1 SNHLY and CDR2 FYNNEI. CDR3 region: CASSPVRADYNEQFF. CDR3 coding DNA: TGTGCCAGCAGCCCCGTCAGGGCGGACTACAATGAGCAGTTCTTC.

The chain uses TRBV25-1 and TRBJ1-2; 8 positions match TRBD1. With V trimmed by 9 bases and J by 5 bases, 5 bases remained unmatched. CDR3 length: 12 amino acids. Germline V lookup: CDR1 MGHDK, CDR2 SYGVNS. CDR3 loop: CASTGGDYGYTF. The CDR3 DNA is TGTGCCAGTACAGGGGGTGATTATGGCTACACCTTC.

The CDR3 reads CASSLFRQTTDTQYF. CDR3 in DNA: TGCGCCAGCAGCTTGTTTCGACAGACCACAGATACGCAGTATTTT. The V and J genes are TRBV5-1 and TRBJ2-3, with a tentative D call TRBD1 (5 bases). The ends were cut back, 1 base at V and 2 bases at J, with 11 bases in the middle. The germline gives CDR1 SGHRS, CDR2 YFSETQ. This CDR3 has 15 residues.

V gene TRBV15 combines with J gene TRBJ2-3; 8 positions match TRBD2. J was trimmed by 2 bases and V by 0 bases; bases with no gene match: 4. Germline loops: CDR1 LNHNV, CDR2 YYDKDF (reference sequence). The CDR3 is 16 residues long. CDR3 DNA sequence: TGTGCCACCAGCAGAGATCTAGCGGGCCTCACAGATACGCAGTATTTT. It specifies CATSRDLAGLTDTQYF.

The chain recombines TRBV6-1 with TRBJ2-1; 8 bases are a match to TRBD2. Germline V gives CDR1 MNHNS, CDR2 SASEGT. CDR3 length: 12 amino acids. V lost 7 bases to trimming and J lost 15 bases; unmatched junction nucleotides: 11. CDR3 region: CASTFSGDEGFF. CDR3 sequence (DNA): TGTGCCAGCACCTTTAGCGGGGACGAGGGGTTCTTC.

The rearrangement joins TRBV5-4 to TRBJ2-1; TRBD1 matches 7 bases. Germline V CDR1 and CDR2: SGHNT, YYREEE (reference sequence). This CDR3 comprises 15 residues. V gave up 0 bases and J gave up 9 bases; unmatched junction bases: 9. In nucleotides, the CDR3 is TGTGCCAGCAGCTTGGTACAGGGGAGCCGAGGTGAGCAGTTCTTC. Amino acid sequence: CASSLVQGSRGEQFF.

As DNA, the CDR3 is TGTGCCTGGACAGGGAACCACCAAGAGACCCAGTACTTC. Translated: CAWTGNHQETQYF. J is TRBJ2-5 and V is TRBV30; a weak D match, TRBD1 (5 bases). With 4 bases removed from V and 0 bases from J, the gap between germline ends came to 9 bases. The CDR3 length is 13 residues. CDR1 is GTSNPN, CDR2 SVGIG, per germline (reference sequence).

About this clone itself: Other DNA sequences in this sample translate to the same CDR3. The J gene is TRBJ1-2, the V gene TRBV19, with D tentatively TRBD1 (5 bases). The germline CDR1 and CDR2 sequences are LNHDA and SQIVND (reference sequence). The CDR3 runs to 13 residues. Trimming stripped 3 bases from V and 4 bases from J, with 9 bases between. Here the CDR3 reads CASSIQGPYGYTF. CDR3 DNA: TGTGCCAGTAGTATTCAGGGTCCCTATGGCTACACCTTC. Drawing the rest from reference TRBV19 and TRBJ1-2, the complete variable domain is DGGITQSPKYLFRKEGQNVTLSCEQNLNHDAMYWYRQDPGQGLRLIYYSQIVNDFQKGDIAEGYSVSREKKESFPLTVTSAQKNPTAFYLCASSIQGPYGYTFGSGTRLTVV.

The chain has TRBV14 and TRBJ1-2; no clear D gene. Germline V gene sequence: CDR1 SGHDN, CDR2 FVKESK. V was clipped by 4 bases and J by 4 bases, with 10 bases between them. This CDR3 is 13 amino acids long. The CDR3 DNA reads TGTGCCAGCAGCCCCATAGGTCCCTATGGCTACACCTTC. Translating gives CASSPIGPYGYTF.

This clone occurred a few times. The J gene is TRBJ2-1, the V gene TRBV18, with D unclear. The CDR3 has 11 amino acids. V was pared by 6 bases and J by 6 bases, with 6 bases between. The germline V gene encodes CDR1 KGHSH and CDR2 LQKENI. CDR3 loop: CASSLSNEQFF. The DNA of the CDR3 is TGTGCCAGCTCCCTCAGCAATGAGCAGTTCTTC.

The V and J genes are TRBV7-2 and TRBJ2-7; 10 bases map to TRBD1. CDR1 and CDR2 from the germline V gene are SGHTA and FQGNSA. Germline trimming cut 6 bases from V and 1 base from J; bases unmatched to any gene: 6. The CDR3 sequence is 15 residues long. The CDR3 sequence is CASRSDRGASYEQYF. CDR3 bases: TGTGCCAGCAGATCGGACAGGGGGGCTTCCTACGAGCAGTACTTC. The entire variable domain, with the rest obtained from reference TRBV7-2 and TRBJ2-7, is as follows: GAGVSQSPSNKVTEKGKDVELRCDPISGHTALYWYRQSLGQGLEFLIYFQGNSAPDKSGLPSDRFSAERTGGSVSTLTIQRTQQEDSAVYLCASRSDRGASYEQYFGPGTRLTVT.

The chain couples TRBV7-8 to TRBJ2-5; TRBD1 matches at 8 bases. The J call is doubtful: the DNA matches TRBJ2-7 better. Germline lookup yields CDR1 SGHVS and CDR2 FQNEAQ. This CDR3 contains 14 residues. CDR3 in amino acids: CASSLRQGIYEQYF. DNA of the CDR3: TGTGCCAGCAGTCTACGACAGGGGATATACGAGCAGTACTTC.

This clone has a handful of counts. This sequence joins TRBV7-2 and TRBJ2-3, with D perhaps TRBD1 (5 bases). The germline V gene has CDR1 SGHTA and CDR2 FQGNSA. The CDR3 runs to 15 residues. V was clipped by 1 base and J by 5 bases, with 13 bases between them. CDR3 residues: CASSLEGLGEDTQYF. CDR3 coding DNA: TGTGCCAGCAGCTTAGAGGGGCTAGGGGAAGATACGCAGTATTTT.

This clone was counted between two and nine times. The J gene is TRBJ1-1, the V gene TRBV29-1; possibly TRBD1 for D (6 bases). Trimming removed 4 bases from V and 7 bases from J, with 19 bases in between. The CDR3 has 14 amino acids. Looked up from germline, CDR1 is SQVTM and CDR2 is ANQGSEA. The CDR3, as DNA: TGCAGCGTTGGCTTGGTTGGTCAGGGGCTTGAAGCTTTCTTT. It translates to CSVGLVGQGLEAFF.

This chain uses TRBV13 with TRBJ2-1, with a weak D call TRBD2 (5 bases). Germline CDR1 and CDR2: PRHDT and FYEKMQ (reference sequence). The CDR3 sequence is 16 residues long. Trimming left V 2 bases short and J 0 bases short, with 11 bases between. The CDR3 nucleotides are TGTGCCAGCAGCTTATGGTTTGGGAGCTCCTACAATGAGCAGTTCTTC. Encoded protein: CASSLWFGSSYNEQFF.

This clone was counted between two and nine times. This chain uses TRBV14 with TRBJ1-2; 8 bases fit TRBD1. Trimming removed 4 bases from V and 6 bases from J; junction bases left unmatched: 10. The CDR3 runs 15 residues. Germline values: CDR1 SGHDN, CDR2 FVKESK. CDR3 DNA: TGTGCCAGCAGCCCCCATCCGGACAGGGCCCATGGCTACACCTTC. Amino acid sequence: CASSPHPDRAHGYTF.

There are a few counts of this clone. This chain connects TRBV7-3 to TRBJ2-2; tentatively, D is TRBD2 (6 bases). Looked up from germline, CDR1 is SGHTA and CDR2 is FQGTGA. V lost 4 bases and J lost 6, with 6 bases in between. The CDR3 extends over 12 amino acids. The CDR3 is CASSSGAGELFF. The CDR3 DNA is TGTGCCAGCAGCTCGGGGGCCGGGGAGCTGTTTTTT.

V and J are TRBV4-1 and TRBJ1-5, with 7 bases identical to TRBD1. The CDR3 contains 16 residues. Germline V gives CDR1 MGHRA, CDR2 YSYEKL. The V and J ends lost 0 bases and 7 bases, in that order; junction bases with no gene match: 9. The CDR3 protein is CASSQDTTGDFQPQHF. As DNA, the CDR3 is TGCGCCAGCAGCCAAGATACCACAGGGGACTTCCAGCCCCAGCATTTT.

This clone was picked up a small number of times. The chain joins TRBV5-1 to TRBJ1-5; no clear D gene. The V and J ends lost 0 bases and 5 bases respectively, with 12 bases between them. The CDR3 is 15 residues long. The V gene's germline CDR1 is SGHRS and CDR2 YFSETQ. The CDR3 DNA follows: TGCGCCAGCAGCTTGGAAGGGCGGTTGGATCAGCCCCAGCATTTT. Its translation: CASSLEGRLDQPQHF.

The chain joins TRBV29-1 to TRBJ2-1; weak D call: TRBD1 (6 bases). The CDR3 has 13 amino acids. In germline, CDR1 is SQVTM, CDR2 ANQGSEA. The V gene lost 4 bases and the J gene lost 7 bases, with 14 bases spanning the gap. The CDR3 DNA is TGCAGCGTTGCTGACAGGTTGAGGAATGAGCAGTTCTTC. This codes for CSVADRLRNEQFF.

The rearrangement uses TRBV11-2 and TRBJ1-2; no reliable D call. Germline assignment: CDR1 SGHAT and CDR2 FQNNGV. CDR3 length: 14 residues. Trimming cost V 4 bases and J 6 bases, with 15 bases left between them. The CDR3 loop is CASSSTMGLDGYTF. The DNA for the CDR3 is TGTGCCAGCAGCTCTACCATGGGTTTGGATGGCTACACCTTC.

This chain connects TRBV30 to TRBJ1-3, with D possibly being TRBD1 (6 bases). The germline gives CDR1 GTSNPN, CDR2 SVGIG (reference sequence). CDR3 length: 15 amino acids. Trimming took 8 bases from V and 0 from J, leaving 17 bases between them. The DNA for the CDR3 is TGTGCCGCTACCTCCGGGACACACTCTGGAAACACCATATATTTT. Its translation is CAATSGTHSGNTIYF. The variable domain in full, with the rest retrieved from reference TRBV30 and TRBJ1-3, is SQTIHQWPATLVQPVGSPLSLECTVEGTSNPNLYWYRQAAGRGLQLLFYSVGIGQISSEVPQNLSASRPQDRQFILSSKKLLLSDSGFYLCAATSGTHSGNTIYFGEGSWLTVV.

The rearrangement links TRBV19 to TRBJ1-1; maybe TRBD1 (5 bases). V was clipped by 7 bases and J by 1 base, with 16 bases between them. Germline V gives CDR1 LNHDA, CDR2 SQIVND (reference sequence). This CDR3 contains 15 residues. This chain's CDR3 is CASIGIGGSNTEAFF. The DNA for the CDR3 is TGTGCCAGTATAGGGATCGGGGGGTCGAACACTGAAGCTTTCTTT.

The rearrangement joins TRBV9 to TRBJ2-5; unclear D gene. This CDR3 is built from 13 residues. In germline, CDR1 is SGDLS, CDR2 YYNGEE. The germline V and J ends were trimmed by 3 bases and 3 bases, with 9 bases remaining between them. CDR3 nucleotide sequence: TGTGCCAGCAGCGGTGTACGAGAAGAGACCCAGTACTTC. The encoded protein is CASSGVREETQYF.

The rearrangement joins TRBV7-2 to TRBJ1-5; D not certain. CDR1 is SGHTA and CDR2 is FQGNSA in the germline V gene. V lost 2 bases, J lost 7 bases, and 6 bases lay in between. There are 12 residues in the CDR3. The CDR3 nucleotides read TGTGCCAGCAGCTTAAAAGGACAGCCCCAGCATTTT. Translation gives CASSLKGQPQHF.

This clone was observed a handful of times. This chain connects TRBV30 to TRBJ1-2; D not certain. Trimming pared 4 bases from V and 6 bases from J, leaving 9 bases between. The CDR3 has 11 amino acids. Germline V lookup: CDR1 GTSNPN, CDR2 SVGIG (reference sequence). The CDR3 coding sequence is TGTGCCTGGACCGGAGGGCATGGCTACACCTTC. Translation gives CAWTGGHGYTF.